This T cell receptor (beta chain) was found in a study of cytomegalovirus exposure and HLA in healthy donors. Whole-study results and caveats: Most TCR sequences were seen very rarely across donors, but some public TCRs occurred in many. The study recorded 150 to 200 TCR beta chains that were cytomegalovirus-associated.

A remark on this clone: Its antigen is still unknown.

The donors were in the roughly 130-subject validation cohort; that cohort was separate from the roughly 730-subject first cohort. Measured with immunoSEQ multiplex PCR; TCRdb has only the in-frame clones, and not every one. The sample holds fewer than 200,000 clones, more than 75% seen once. This receptor was taken from a young man in good health and CMV-seropositive. Sequencing used PBMCs.

Here the CDR3 DNA reads TGTGCCAGCAGCTTAAGGGCCAGCTCCTATAATTCACCCCTCCACTTT. This gives the protein CASSLRASSYNSPLHF. The chain joins TRBV7-3 to TRBJ1-6; D remains unclear. Germline lookup yields CDR1 SGHTA and CDR2 FQGTGA. The CDR3 extends over 16 amino acids. Deletions cut 1 base from V and 0 bases from J, with 7 bases between. The whole variable domain, filled in from reference TRBV7-3 and TRBJ1-6, reads GAGVSQTPSNKVTEKGKYVELRCDPISGHTALYWYRQSLGQGPEFLIYFQGTGAADDSGLPNDRFFAVRPEGSVSTLKIQRTERGDSAVYLCASSLRASSYNSPLHFGNGTRLTVT.